This T cell receptor (beta chain) was obtained from a study of blood T cell repertoires in COVID-19. Study context: Donors in the United States, Italy and Spain gave samples during acute or convalescent COVID-19. T cells, B-cell-depleted T cells, or PBMCs supplied cDNA or gDNA.

As originally analysed: Amplification of reference gene primers provided the estimated nucleated cell counts. Measured with immunoSEQ multiplex PCR; TCRdb has only the in-frame clones, and not every one. V and J calls and clone size are those listed in that table; D and trimming were worked out from the DNA. The sample shows about 280,000 clones, approximately 83% of them seen only once. Germline V gene lookup returns CDR1 MNHEY and CDR2 SMNVEV (reference sequence). V gave up 6 bases and J gave up 7 bases; unmatched junction bases: 9. The length of the CDR3 is 14 residues. This TCR came from a woman in her 30s who had recovered from COVID-19. Sequenced: peripheral blood. The V and J genes are TRBV27 and TRBJ1-2; 9 positions match TRBD1. CDR3 region: CASRRPGQGSGYTF. DNA for the CDR3: TGTGCCAGCAGGCGTCCGGGACAGGGCTCTGGCTACACCTTC.